This T cell receptor beta chain was recorded in a study of blood T cell repertoires in COVID-19. In the study overall: T cells, B-cell-depleted T cells, or PBMCs supplied cDNA or gDNA.

Method: immunoSEQ multiplex PCR; TCRdb's copy keeps in-frame clones and lacks some. The table shows about 98,000 clones, with over 70% occurring only once. V shed 3 bases and J 6 bases; nucleotides not matched to a gene: 4. The germline V gene encodes CDR1 GTSNPN and CDR2 SVGIG (reference sequence). This CDR3 contains 12 residues. The sequence was obtained from a woman aged 80 or over with acute or convalescent COVID-19. Sequenced: peripheral blood. The rearrangement links TRBV30 to TRBJ2-7; the match to TRBD1 covers 8 bases. CDR3 residues: CAWSGQGFEQYF. CDR3 bases: TGTGCCTGGAGCGGACAGGGTTTCGAGCAGTACTTC.